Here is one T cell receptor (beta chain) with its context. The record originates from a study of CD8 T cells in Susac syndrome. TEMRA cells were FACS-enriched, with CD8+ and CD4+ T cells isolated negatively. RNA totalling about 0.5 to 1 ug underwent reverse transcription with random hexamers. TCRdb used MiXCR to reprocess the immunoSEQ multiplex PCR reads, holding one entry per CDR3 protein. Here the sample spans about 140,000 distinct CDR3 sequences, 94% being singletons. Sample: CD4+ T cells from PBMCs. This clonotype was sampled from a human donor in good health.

CDR3 amino acids: CASSLITRITDTQYF. CDR3 bases: TGTGCCAGCAGCTTAATAACTAGGATCACAGATACGCAGTATTTT. This rearrangement joins TRBV7-9 to TRBJ2-3; D might be TRBD2 (5 bases). V gave up 2 bases and J gave up 2 bases, with 11 bases separating them. The CDR3 sequence is 15 residues long. Per the germline V gene, CDR1 is SEHNR and CDR2 is FQNEAQ (reference sequence). Filled out from reference TRBV7-9 and TRBJ2-3, the complete variable domain reads DTGVSQNPRHKITKRGQNVTFRCDPISEHNRLYWYRQTLGQGPEFLTYFQNEAQLEKSRLLSDRFSAERPKGSFSTLEIQRTEQGDSAMYLCASSLITRITDTQYFGPGTRLTVL.